One and the same sample provided the 14 T cell receptor beta chains below, sequenced in a study of response to subunit inactivated influenza vaccine. One entry per CDR3 protein, called by TCRdb with MiXCR from the RT-PCR reads. The sample contains around 600,000 distinct CDR3 sequences, 11% of which appear only once. In addition, the sample was reused for a study of T cells expressing NK-cell markers. From that second work: 5'RACE template switching with UMIs generated TCR beta cDNA.

The sample in question was PBMCs from blood, obtained on the day of vaccination. These TCRs come from a man aged 50 to 60 who received an inactivated influenza vaccine.

V is TRBV27 and J is TRBJ2-5; D is uncertain. The CDR3 totals 15 residues. V lost 4 bases to trimming and J lost 1 base, with 13 bases between them. Germline lookup yields CDR1 MNHEY and CDR2 SMNVEV (reference sequence). The CDR3 DNA reads TGTGCCAGCAGTTACTTTGGGGAACGCCAAGAGACCCAGTACTTC. Protein: CASSYFGERQETQYF.

This clonotype has only a few counts. This chain joins TRBV5-6 and TRBJ2-1, with 14 bases aligning to TRBD2. J lost 4 bases, V lost 3 bases, and 12 bases had no gene match. The CDR3 totals 19 residues. Germline V gene lookup returns CDR1 SGHDT and CDR2 YYEEEE. The CDR3 DNA is TGTGCCAGCAGCTGGGGGGCCGGGACTAGCGGGAGAGATTACAATGAGCAGTTCTTC. It codes for CASSWGAGTSGRDYNEQFF.

This clonotype was recorded many times. The rearrangement joins TRBV10-3 to TRBJ1-5; D possibly corresponds to TRBD1 (5 bases). The CDR3 is made up of 12 amino acids. CDR1 ENHRY and CDR2 SYGVKD come from the germline V gene. The V and J ends lost 8 bases and 4 bases respectively, with 9 bases between them. The CDR3 is CAIGAANQPQHF. The CDR3 coding sequence is TGTGCCATCGGGGCAGCTAATCAGCCCCAGCATTTT.

This clonotype turned up a few times. The DNA of the CDR3 is TGTGCCAGCAGCTTCACCCTGGAGCGGACCTACAATGAGCAGTTCTTC. Protein product: CASSFTLERTYNEQFF. V gene TRBV7-9 combines with J gene TRBJ2-1; D perhaps matches TRBD2 (5 bases). Trimming left V 3 bases short and J 2 bases short, with 14 bases between. There are 16 residues in the CDR3. The germline V gene encodes CDR1 SEHNR and CDR2 FQNEAQ (reference sequence).

V is TRBV24-1 and J is TRBJ2-7, with a weak D call TRBD1 (5 bases). The CDR3 contains 15 residues. The germline V gene encodes CDR1 KGHDR and CDR2 SFDVKD. The V end lost 3 bases, the J end lost 0 bases, and 11 bases lay between the germline ends. CDR3 region: CATSDTSGRSYEQYF. The CDR3 DNA is TGTGCCACCAGTGATACATCAGGGCGCTCCTACGAGCAGTACTTC.

This rearrangement joins TRBV11-2 to TRBJ2-3; TRBD2 matches at 9 bases. The CDR3 spans 18 residues. The junction had 10 bases not matched to a gene; V was cut back by 2 bases and J by 1 base. CDR1 is SGHAT and CDR2 is FQNNGV in the germline V gene. The chain's CDR3 is CASSLRPAGGGGTDTQYF. DNA for the CDR3: TGTGCCAGCAGCTTACGGCCAGCGGGAGGAGGGGGCACAGATACGCAGTATTTT.

This clonotype was recorded a few times. The rearrangement joins TRBV9 to TRBJ2-5; D possibly uses TRBD1 or TRBD2 (5 bases each). Looked up from germline, CDR1 is SGDLS and CDR2 is YYNGEE. Trimming stripped 4 bases from V and 1 base from J, with 11 bases between. The CDR3 extends over 14 amino acids. The CDR3 loop reads CASSPVGTQETQYF. CDR3 in DNA: TGTGCCAGCAGCCCTGTAGGGACCCAAGAGACCCAGTACTTC.

This clonotype was counted a few times. The gene calls are TRBV27 and TRBJ2-1; D not resolved. From germline, CDR1 is MNHEY and CDR2 SMNVEV (reference sequence). The CDR3 extends over 15 amino acids. The V gene lost 2 bases and the J gene lost 0 bases, with 8 bases spanning the gap. CDR3 DNA sequence: TGTGCCAGCAGTTTAGACCGTCTCTCCTACAATGAGCAGTTCTTC. Translating gives CASSLDRLSYNEQFF.

This clonotype was seen repeatedly, ten times or more. The chain employs TRBV11-2 and TRBJ2-1, with D unresolved. The germline V gene has CDR1 SGHAT and CDR2 FQNNGV. The V and J ends lost 1 base and 5 bases respectively, with 12 bases between them. The CDR3 consists of 15 residues. This CDR3 is CASSLGALVHNEQFF. As DNA, the CDR3 is TGTGCCAGCAGCTTAGGGGCCCTAGTTCACAATGAGCAGTTCTTC.

This clonotype was recorded a few times. This rearrangement joins TRBV7-8 to TRBJ1-4; possible D gene TRBD1, 5 bases. V lost 4 bases to trimming and J lost 4 bases, with 16 bases between them. The CDR3 runs to 16 residues. Germline V gene sequence: CDR1 SGHVS, CDR2 FQNEAQ. The DNA of the CDR3 is TGTGCCAGCAGCTCCGGGTCGGGACTTCATAATGAAAAACTGTTTTTT. It encodes CASSSGSGLHNEKLFF.

This clonotype was found a few times. V is TRBV5-1 and J is TRBJ1-1; D is unclear. CDR1 SGHRS and CDR2 YFSETQ come from the germline V gene. This CDR3 is built from 16 residues. V gave up 3 bases and J gave up 1 base, with 16 bases separating them. The CDR3 spells CASSSRSSGPNTEAFF. The CDR3 coding sequence is TGCGCCAGCAGCTCAAGAAGTAGTGGCCCGAACACTGAAGCTTTCTTT. The full variable domain, with the rest looked up from reference TRBV5-1 and TRBJ1-1, is KAGVTQTPRYLIKTRGQQVTLSCSPISGHRSVSWYQQTPGQGLQFLFEYFSETQRNKGNFPGRFSGRQFSNSRSEMNVSTLELGDSALYLCASSSRSSGPNTEAFFGQGTRLTVV.

In its sample, this clonotype was seen a few times. This sequence joins TRBV7-3 and TRBJ1-1; TRBD1 is a possible D gene (5 bases). The CDR3 spans 13 residues. Germline V lookup: CDR1 SGHTA, CDR2 FQGTGA. Trimming took 9 bases from V and 0 from J, leaving 11 bases between them. In DNA, the CDR3 is TGTGCCAGTCGACAGTATATGAACACTGAAGCTTTCTTT. Its protein is CASRQYMNTEAFF.

This clonotype has more than one count but fewer than ten. The gene calls are TRBV27 and TRBJ1-1, with TRBD1 identical over 8 bases. Germline assignment: CDR1 MNHEY and CDR2 SMNVEV (reference sequence). This CDR3 region has 15 residues. With V trimmed by 6 bases and J by 5 bases, 11 bases remained unmatched. As DNA, the CDR3 is TGTGCCAGCAGCTTAACGGCAGGGGGCTGGACTGAAGCTTTCTTT. This encodes CASSLTAGGWTEAFF.

The chain links TRBV5-1 to TRBJ2-7; perhaps TRBD2 as D (6 bases). CDR1 is SGHRS, CDR2 YFSETQ, per germline. The V and J ends lost 1 base and 0 bases respectively, with 11 bases between them. This CDR3 is built from 15 residues. CDR3 loop: CASSLIRGTSYEQYF. For the CDR3, the DNA is TGCGCCAGCAGCTTGATACGGGGGACCTCCTACGAGCAGTACTTC.